Each of the 10 T cell receptor beta chains below was sequenced from the same sample in a study of PD-1 blockade in classical Hodgkin lymphoma. Using immunoSEQ multiplex PCR, the repertoire was profiled, and TCRdb retains in-frame clones only, with some absent. The sample lists 10,000 to 15,000 clones, 80% occurring once. Every patient was affected by relapse after autologous stem cell transplantation, while exposure to brentuximab vedotin was not uniform. Sample: peripheral blood mononuclear cells (PBMCs), taken at baseline. These receptors originate from a human donor with classical Hodgkin lymphoma.

The CDR3 loop reads CASNLEGTGGPNEQYF. The CDR3 nucleotides read TGTGCCAGCAACCTCGAGGGGACCGGAGGTCCCAACGAGCAGTACTTC. The J gene is TRBJ2-7, the V gene TRBV2; the D call may be TRBD1 or TRBD2 (5 bases each). V lost 7 bases to trimming and J lost 5 bases, with 24 bases between them. The CDR3 has 16 amino acids. Germline CDR1 reads SNHLY; CDR2 reads FYNNEI. Full variable domain (remainder filled in from reference TRBV2 and TRBJ2-7): EPEVTQTPSHQVTQMGQEVILRCVPISNHLYFYWYRQILGQKVEFLVSFYNNEISEKSEIFDDQFSVERPDGSNFTLKIRSTKLEDSAMYFCASNLEGTGGPNEQYFGPGTRLTVT.

V and J are TRBV4-2 and TRBJ1-5; no clear D. The V end was cut by 0 bases, the J end by 7 bases, with 10 bases between. CDR3 length: 14 residues. Germline V lookup: CDR1 LGHNA, CDR2 YNFKEQ. In DNA, the CDR3 is TGTGCCAGCAGCCAAGATCGGTTTGGGCAGCCCCAGCATTTT. It translates to CASSQDRFGQPQHF.

V usage is TRBV10-3 and J usage is TRBJ2-1; no clear D gene. Germline V gene lookup returns CDR1 ENHRY and CDR2 SYGVKD. Trimming cost V 2 bases and J 0 bases, with 11 bases left between them. The CDR3 contains 16 residues. This chain's CDR3 is CAISEKVLSSYNEQFF. The DNA for the CDR3 is TGTGCCATCAGTGAGAAGGTCCTCAGCTCCTACAATGAGCAGTTCTTC.

The chain has TRBV6-5 and TRBJ2-1; 10 nucleotides match TRBD1. This CDR3 spans 14 amino acids. Germline assignment: CDR1 MNHEY and CDR2 SVGAGI. V was pared by 2 bases and J by 12 bases, with 7 bases of the junction left unmatched. The CDR3 DNA is TGTGCCAGCAGTTACCCACCAGGGACAGGGGCGCAGTTCTTC. Translated, it gives CASSYPPGTGAQFF.

In this sample, this clone turned up a few times. V gene TRBV7-9 combines with J gene TRBJ2-1; possibly TRBD1 for D (7 bases). The CDR3 totals 16 residues. V lost 3 bases and J lost 7, with 19 bases in between. The germline CDR1 and CDR2 sequences are SEHNR and FQNEAQ (reference sequence). CDR3 sequence (DNA): TGTGCCAGCAGCTTCCCAGGGGGGACCAGCCCAAATGAGCAGTTCTTC. Amino acid sequence: CASSFPGGTSPNEQFF.

DNA of the CDR3: TGTGCCAGCTCACTATCACAGGGATACGAGCAGTACTTC. This encodes CASSLSQGYEQYF. The chain employs TRBV18 and TRBJ2-7, with TRBD1 as a possible D gene (6 bases). V was trimmed by 4 bases and J by 4 bases, leaving 11 bases between them. This CDR3 spans 13 amino acids. Germline V CDR1 and CDR2: KGHSH, LQKENI.

The CDR3 spells CASSLGPRVDEQFF. The CDR3 bases are TGTGCCAGCAGCTTGGGGCCGAGGGTCGATGAGCAGTTCTTC. This rearrangement joins TRBV5-4 to TRBJ2-1; a possible D gene is TRBD2 (5 bases). Germline lookup yields CDR1 SGHNT and CDR2 YYREEE (reference sequence). Trimming left V 0 bases short and J 8 bases short, with 12 bases between. The CDR3 runs to 14 residues.

This clone was found a few times. One end of the junction fails to match germline, which may point to a read error. The V and J genes are TRBV30 and TRBJ2-5; D uncertain. Germline assignment: CDR1 GTSNPN and CDR2 SVGIG (reference sequence). The CDR3 length is 13 residues. In DNA, the CDR3 is TGTGCCTGGAGTCAGGAGATTCAAGGGACCCAGTACTTC. It is translated as CAWSQEIQGTQYF.

This chain joins TRBV28 and TRBJ1-5; weak D call: TRBD1 (5 bases). The CDR3 extends over 14 amino acids. V lost 2 bases, J lost 9 bases, and 14 bases lay in between. Germline-derived CDR1 and CDR2 are MDHEN and SYDVKM. The CDR3 region is CASSLIGEGRPQHF. As DNA, the CDR3 is TGTGCCAGCAGTTTAATTGGGGAGGGGAGGCCCCAGCATTTT.

The chain carries TRBV2 and TRBJ2-7; the D gene could be TRBD1 or TRBD2 (6 bases each). The length of the CDR3 is 15 residues. Germline CDR1 is SNHLY and CDR2 is FYNNEI. Trimming left V 4 bases short and J 3 bases short, with 16 bases between. The CDR3 nucleotides read TGTGCCAGCAGTGTCCCGAGGGGGGAAGGCTACGAGCAGTACTTC. Translated, it gives CASSVPRGEGYEQYF.